The 29 T cell receptor beta chains listed next were all sequenced from one sample in a study of blood T cell repertoires in COVID-19 (dated by TCRdb to about 2020). Library preparation was by the immunoSEQ multiplex PCR assay. TCRdb obtained this table from immuneACCESS and retained in-frame rearrangements with V and J assigned. These tables miss some clones; where compared with another copy, unresolved V genes account for less than half of the shortfall, and the remainder is unexplained. This sample comprises 200,000 to 300,000 clones, around 90% of them detected only once. The ten most abundant clones make up 0.83% of the sample. The specimen sequenced was peripheral blood. The receptor set was obtained from a man aged 25-45 years with COVID-19, enrolled during active disease.

The chain has TRBV7-3 and TRBJ1-6, with 7 bases aligning to TRBD1. Germline assignment: CDR1 SGHTA and CDR2 FQGTGA. V lost 5 bases, J lost 6 bases, and 4 bases stayed unmatched. The CDR3 loop spans 14 amino acids. The CDR3 DNA reads as TGTGCCAGCAGCCCGGGACAGACTAATTCACCCCTCCACTTT. Its protein product is CASSPGQTNSPLHF.

The genes are TRBV2 and TRBJ1-4; 8 bases align to TRBD1. Germline-derived CDR1 and CDR2 are SNHLY and FYNNEI. The CDR3 totals 14 residues. The ends lost 6 bases at V and 6 bases at J; junction bases unmatched: 6. CDR3 nucleotide sequence: TGTGCCAGCAGCCGACAGGGGATGGATGAAAAACTGTTTTTT. It specifies CASSRQGMDEKLFF.

V usage is TRBV24-1 and J usage is TRBJ1-6; TRBD1 is a possible D gene (5 bases). The CDR3 spans 15 residues. Trimming shortened V by 4 bases and J by 8 bases, and 14 bases separated the two germline ends. CDR1 is KGHDR and CDR2 is SFDVKD in the germline V gene. Here the CDR3 reads CATSDPTRGDSPLHF. CDR3 bases: TGTGCCACCAGTGACCCAACCCGGGGGGATTCACCCCTCCACTTT.

The CDR3 spells CSVGGQGVLEAFF. The DNA of the CDR3 is TGCAGCGTTGGGGGGCAGGGGGTTCTTGAAGCTTTCTTT. This rearrangement joins TRBV29-1 to TRBJ1-1, with 7 bases matching TRBD1. CDR3 length: 13 amino acids. Germline lookup yields CDR1 SQVTM and CDR2 ANQGSEA. The V gene end was trimmed by 4 bases and the J gene end by 7 bases; junction bases not matched to a gene: 9.

V and J are TRBV30 and TRBJ2-3; 11 bases line up with TRBD2. The CDR3 loop spans 14 amino acids. V lost 5 bases, J lost 1 base, and 2 bases stayed unmatched. The germline gives CDR1 GTSNPN, CDR2 SVGIG (reference sequence). The CDR3 sequence: CAWSLAGGTDTQYF. The CDR3 nucleotides are TGTGCCTGGTCACTAGCGGGGGGCACAGATACGCAGTATTTT.

The count of this clone is one. This rearrangement joins TRBV9 to TRBJ2-5; 9 nucleotides line up with TRBD1. Germline V gives CDR1 SGDLS, CDR2 YYNGEE. The V segment lost 2 bases and the J segment 3 bases; nucleotides outside the gene matches: 5. This CDR3 is built from 15 residues. This CDR3 is CASSVGTGRKETQYF. The CDR3, as DNA: TGTGCCAGCAGCGTCGGGACAGGGCGAAAAGAGACCCAGTACTTC.

The V gene is TRBV4-1, the J gene TRBJ2-1, with TRBD1 as a possible D gene (6 bases). V gave up 4 bases and J gave up 6 bases, with 13 bases separating them. Germline assignment: CDR1 MGHRA and CDR2 YSYEKL. The CDR3 extends over 14 amino acids. CDR3 nucleotides: TGCGCCAGCAGCCCCACACAGACAGGCAATGAGCAGTTCTTC. Translating it yields CASSPTQTGNEQFF.

The table lists this clone with a count of one. V gene TRBV5-1 combines with J gene TRBJ2-5; D might be TRBD2 (6 bases). Deletions cut 5 bases from V and 0 bases from J, with 8 bases between. Germline CDR1 is SGHRS and CDR2 is YFSETQ. This CDR3 is built from 13 residues. The CDR3 here is CASSRGNQETQYF. In nucleotides, the CDR3 is TGCGCCAGCAGTCGGGGGAACCAAGAGACCCAGTACTTC.

On this clone: This specimen includes other DNA sequences encoding the same CDR3. This CDR3 is CASSQGSRGGTDTQYF. The CDR3 bases are TGTGCCAGCAGCCAAGGGTCCAGGGGTGGCACAGATACGCAGTATTTT. This rearrangement joins TRBV3-1 (or the pseudogene TRBV3-2) to TRBJ2-3; D is possibly TRBD1 (6 bases). From germline, CDR1 is LGHDT and CDR2 YNNKEL (reference sequence). This CDR3 comprises 16 residues. V gave up 1 base and J gave up 1 base, with 12 bases separating them.

This clone was seen once. The chain has TRBV7-9 and TRBJ2-7; TRBD2 is a possible D gene (5 bases). V lost 2 bases and J lost 5, with 13 bases in between. The length of the CDR3 is 14 residues. Germline loops: CDR1 SEHNR, CDR2 FQNEAQ (reference sequence). CDR3 loop: CASSLFRGLDEQYF. In DNA, the CDR3 is TGTGCCAGCAGCTTATTTCGGGGATTGGACGAGCAGTACTTC. Full variable domain (outside the CDR3, taken from reference TRBV7-9 and TRBJ2-7): DTGVSQNPRHKITKRGQNVTFRCDPISEHNRLYWYRQTLGQGPEFLTYFQNEAQLEKSRLLSDRFSAERPKGSFSTLEIQRTEQGDSAMYLCASSLFRGLDEQYFGPGTRLTVT.

This chain uses TRBV6-5 with TRBJ1-2; D call uncertain. This CDR3 contains 15 residues. The germline V and J ends were trimmed by 4 bases and 0 bases, with 12 bases remaining between them. From germline, CDR1 is MNHEY and CDR2 SVGAGI. CDR3 protein: CASSLERAPNYGYTF. Written as DNA, the CDR3 is TGTGCCAGCAGTTTGGAGAGGGCCCCTAACTATGGCTACACCTTC.

V and J are TRBV14 and TRBJ2-3; TRBD2 is a possible D gene (6 bases). Looked up from germline, CDR1 is SGHDN and CDR2 is FVKESK. The CDR3 spans 14 residues. With 8 bases removed from V and 6 bases from J, the gap between germline ends came to 18 bases. CDR3 in amino acids: CASGPPGLGDTQYF. The DNA of the CDR3 is TGTGCCAGCGGCCCGCCGGGACTGGGGGATACGCAGTATTTT. The whole variable domain, remainder taken from reference TRBV14 and TRBJ2-3, is EAGVTQFPSHSVIEKGQTVTLRCDPISGHDNLYWYRRVMGKEIKFLLHFVKESKQDESGMPNNRFLAERTGGTYSTLKVQPAELEDSGVYFCASGPPGLGDTQYFGPGTRLTVL.

The chain's CDR3 is CASSYGTGEFSTDTQYF. The CDR3 DNA sequence: TGTGCCAGCAGCTATGGGACGGGAGAATTTTCCACAGATACGCAGTATTTT. The chain recombines TRBV7-3 with TRBJ2-3; D might be TRBD2 (6 bases). V lost 4 bases to trimming and J lost 2 bases, with 19 bases between them. CDR1 is SGHTA and CDR2 is FQGTGA in the germline V gene. The CDR3 length is 17 residues.

The chain employs TRBV6-1 and TRBJ2-2; TRBD2 might be the D (5 bases). Germline V CDR1 and CDR2: MNHNS, SASEGT. The CDR3 spans 16 residues. V lost 2 bases to trimming and J lost 2 bases, with 12 bases between them. CDR3 nucleotide sequence: TGTGCCAGCAGTGAATGGAGGACCCATAACACCGGGGAGCTGTTTTTT. Protein sequence: CASSEWRTHNTGELFF.

The chain combines TRBV11-2 with TRBJ1-4; maybe TRBD1 (5 bases). Trimming removed 9 bases at V and 8 bases at J, with 13 bases between. There are 12 residues in the CDR3. Germline CDR1 reads SGHAT; CDR2 reads FQNNGV. The CDR3 DNA reads as TGTGCCAGTGGGGGGTCAAACGAAAAACTGTTTTTT. Its protein is CASGGSNEKLFF.

The chain has TRBV6-5 and TRBJ1-3; unclear D gene. This CDR3 region has 16 residues. Germline-derived CDR1 and CDR2 are MNHEY and SVGAGI. Between the trimmed V and J ends, which lost 2 bases and 0 bases, there was a span of 11 bases. The CDR3 loop is CASSYGEPFSGNTIYF. The CDR3 region has the DNA TGTGCCAGCAGTTACGGTGAGCCCTTCTCTGGAAACACCATATATTTT.

J is TRBJ1-1 and V is TRBV5-5; D remains unclear. Trimming shortened V by 5 bases and J by 1 base, and 15 bases separated the two germline ends. The CDR3 runs 15 residues. CDR1 and CDR2 from the germline V gene are SGHKS and YYEKEE (reference sequence). The CDR3 bases are TGTGCCAGCAGTTCGCATGAGGGAGGGAACACTGAAGCTTTCTTT. It yields the protein CASSSHEGGNTEAFF.

The rearrangement uses TRBV4-1 and TRBJ1-6, with TRBD1 matching 8 bases. The V and J ends lost 4 bases and 10 bases, in that order; junction bases with no gene match: 12. Per the germline V gene, CDR1 is MGHRA and CDR2 is YSYEKL. CDR3 length equals 16 residues. The CDR3 here is CASSRPRTGQRSPLHF. The DNA of the CDR3 is TGCGCCAGCAGCCGCCCGAGGACAGGGCAGAGGTCACCCCTCCACTTT.

The CDR3 bases are TGCGCCAGCAGCTTGCAGGGGGCAAGCAATCAGCCCCAGCATTTT. This gives the protein CASSLQGASNQPQHF. This chain joins TRBV5-1 and TRBJ1-5; 8 nucleotides match TRBD1. CDR1 is SGHRS, CDR2 YFSETQ, per germline. The CDR3 is 15 amino acids. J lost 1 base, V lost 1 base, and 1 base had no gene match.

The genes are TRBV18 and TRBJ1-1; 8 nucleotides agree with TRBD1. V dropped 3 bases and J dropped 2; count of bases not matched to a gene: 5. The CDR3 extends over 15 amino acids. The germline V gene encodes CDR1 KGHSH and CDR2 LQKENI. The CDR3 DNA reads as TGTGCCAGCTCACCGAGACAGGGGCGCAACACTGAAGCTTTCTTT. Residues: CASSPRQGRNTEAFF. The full variable domain, in which reference TRBV18 and TRBJ1-1 provide the parts outside the CDR3, is NAGVMQNPRHLVRRRGQEARLRCSPMKGHSHVYWYRQLPEEGLKFMVYLQKENIIDESGMPKERFSAEFPKEGPSILRIQQVVRGDSAAYFCASSPRQGRNTEAFFGQGTRLTVV.

This clone came up once. The chain links TRBV10-2 to TRBJ2-7, with 7 nucleotides matching TRBD1. The length of the CDR3 is 14 residues. Trimming cost V 3 bases and J 5 bases; bases outside gene matches: 7. Per germline, CDR1 WSHSY and CDR2 SAAADI. CDR3 in amino acids: CASSDLRQGHEQYF. The CDR3 bases are TGCGCCAGCAGTGACCTTAGACAGGGTCACGAGCAGTACTTC.

The V call is TRBV19, the J call TRBJ1-6; D remains unclear. The CDR3 is 17 residues long. Germline V gene sequence: CDR1 LNHDA, CDR2 SQIVND (reference sequence). V gave up 2 bases and J gave up 7 bases, with 18 bases separating them. CDR3 sequence (DNA): TGTGCCAGTAGTATACTTCGAGCACCTGGGAGGAATTCACCCCTCCACTTT. Its translation is CASSILRAPGRNSPLHF.

The J gene is TRBJ1-1, the V gene TRBV12-3 or TRBV12-4; D perhaps matches TRBD1 (5 bases). Trimming left V 6 bases short and J 5 bases short, with 13 bases between. The CDR3 is made up of 13 amino acids. CDR3: CASRWGRETEAFF. The CDR3 region has the DNA TGTGCCAGCAGGTGGGGCAGGGAAACTGAAGCTTTCTTT.

The CDR3 nucleotides are TGTGCCTGGAGTGTACGCGGGGGCCGCTACAATGAGCAGTTCTTC. It yields the protein CAWSVRGGRYNEQFF. J is TRBJ2-1 and V is TRBV30, with D possibly matching TRBD2 (7 bases). This CDR3 spans 15 amino acids. Germline values: CDR1 GTSNPN, CDR2 SVGIG (reference sequence). Trimming shortened V by 0 bases and J by 3 bases, and 12 bases separated the two germline ends.

The chain has TRBV19 and TRBJ1-2, with D perhaps TRBD1 (6 bases). The CDR3 length is 14 residues. Per the germline V gene, CDR1 is LNHDA and CDR2 is SQIVND (reference sequence). V dropped 0 bases and J dropped 4 bases, with 9 bases sitting between them. This chain's CDR3 is CASSIELGGYGYTF. In DNA, the CDR3 is TGTGCCAGTAGTATAGAGTTAGGGGGCTATGGCTACACCTTC.

The chain links TRBV5-4 to TRBJ1-1; D is possibly TRBD1 (5 bases). V was shortened by 4 bases and J by 5 bases, with 12 bases between the two germline ends. The germline CDR1 and CDR2 sequences are SGHNT and YYREEE (reference sequence). The CDR3 has 13 amino acids. The CDR3 DNA reads as TGTGCCAGCAGCCAACGCAGGGAAACTGAAGCTTTCTTT. Protein sequence: CASSQRRETEAFF. Full variable domain (outside the CDR3, taken from reference TRBV5-4 and TRBJ1-1): ETGVTQSPTHLIKTRGQQVTLRCSSQSGHNTVSWYQQALGQGPQFIFQYYREEENGRGNFPPRFSGLQFPNYSSELNVNALELDDSALYLCASSQRRETEAFFGQGTRLTVV.

Regarding this clone: Other nucleotide sequences in the sample specify the same CDR3. CDR3 in DNA: TGTGCCAGCAGCCAAGGAGGTAACACCGGGGAGCTGTTTTTT. Amino acid sequence: CASSQGGNTGELFF. The chain combines TRBV3-1 (or the pseudogene TRBV3-2) with TRBJ2-2, with D unclear. CDR1 and CDR2 (germline): LGHDT, YNNKEL (reference sequence). V shed 1 base and J shed 2 bases, with 5 bases lying between them. This CDR3 is 14 amino acids long.

This clone was counted between two and nine times. The V and J genes are TRBV4-1 and TRBJ2-4, with TRBD2 matching over 10 bases. V was clipped by 4 bases and J by 4 bases; unmatched bases: 10. The CDR3 has 17 residues. The germline gives CDR1 MGHRA, CDR2 YSYEKL. In DNA, the CDR3 is TGCGCCAGCAGCCCGCCACTAGCGGGGAGTTCAAAAAACATTCAGTACTTC. It is translated as CASSPPLAGSSKNIQYF.

This clone has just one count. The gene calls are TRBV11-2 and TRBJ2-7, with 9 bases aligning to TRBD1. Losses at the gene ends were 1 base for V and 7 bases for J; bases not matched to a gene: 2. Germline-derived CDR1 and CDR2 are SGHAT and FQNNGV. The CDR3 is made up of 13 amino acids. The CDR3 reads CASSLAGQGEQYF. DNA of the CDR3: TGTGCCAGCAGCTTAGCGGGACAGGGAGAGCAGTACTTC.